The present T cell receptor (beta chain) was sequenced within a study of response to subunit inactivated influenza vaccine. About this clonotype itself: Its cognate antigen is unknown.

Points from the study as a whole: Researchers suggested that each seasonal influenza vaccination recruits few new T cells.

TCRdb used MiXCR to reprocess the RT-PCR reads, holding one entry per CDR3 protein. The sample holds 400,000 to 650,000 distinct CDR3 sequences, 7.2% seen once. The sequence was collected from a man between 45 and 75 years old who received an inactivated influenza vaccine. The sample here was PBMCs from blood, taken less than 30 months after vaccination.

The CDR3 DNA reads TGTGCCAGCAGTTTACTTCCTCACTACGAGCAGTACTTC. Protein product: CASSLLPHYEQYF. The chain combines TRBV12-3 or TRBV12-4 with TRBJ2-7; D is unresolved. This CDR3 contains 13 residues. V dropped 2 bases and J dropped 3 bases, with 8 bases sitting between them.